These T cell receptor beta chains were read from a single sample in a study of blood T cell repertoires in COVID-19. Some clones are missing from TCRdb's copy, which holds only in-frame ones; the method was immunoSEQ multiplex PCR. The sample carries over 120,000 clones, approximately 83% recorded once. Sequenced: peripheral blood. These receptors all stem from a woman aged 55-75 years with acute or convalescent COVID-19. The CDR3 runs from the conserved cysteine through the conserved F or W. A D gene is named only where the DNA matches it firmly. The size of a clone is reported for some rows only, either as once, few or many, or as a class for expanded clones.

TRBV3-1/TRBV3-2,once,TRBD2,TRBJ2-1,TGTGCCAGCAGCTTCGGGACTAGCGGGCCAGAAAGCTCCTACAATGAGCAGTTCTTC,CASSFGTSGPESSYNEQFF
TRBV4-2,.,.,TRBJ2-7,TGTGCCAGCAGCCAAGGCGGTAGCGGCTACGAGCAGTACTTC,CASSQGGSGYEQYF
TRBV6-6,.,TRBD1,TRBJ1-1,TGTGCCAGCAGTTACTCGATGGTCCGGACAGGGTTATTTTTCTTT,CASSYSMVRTGLFFF
TRBV5-5,.,.,TRBJ1-2,TGTGCCAGCAGCTTGCACGGAGGTAACTATGGCTACACCTTC,CASSLHGGNYGYTF
TRBV7-6,.,TRBD1,TRBJ1-1,TGTGCCAGCAGCCAGGGACAGGGGGCGAACACTGAAGCTTTCTTT,CASSQGQGANTEAFF
TRBV27,few,.,TRBJ2-1,TGTGCCAGCTGCTTACAGGGAGAACTTTACAATGAGCAGTTCTTC,CASCLQGELYNEQFF
TRBV29-1,few,TRBD1,TRBJ1-2,TGCAGCGTTGAAGATCCGGGGACAGTCTATGGCTACACCTTC,CSVEDPGTVYGYTF
TRBV5-1,.,TRBD1,TRBJ2-1,TGCGCCAGCAGCCATGGACAGGGAGGCAATGAGCAGTTCTTC,CASSHGQGGNEQFF
TRBV25-1,.,.,TRBJ1-2,TGTGCCAGCAATATAGGGACCGCGCGGGGTATCGGCTACACCTTC,CASNIGTARGIGYTF
TRBV27,.,TRBD2,TRBJ2-3,TGTGCCAGCAGTACAGGAGCGGGAGTTAGCACAGATACGCAGTATTTT,CASSTGAGVSTDTQYF
TRBV9,.,.,TRBJ2-5,TGTGCCAGCAGCGTAGACGGGACTCCCGGGAGAGAGACCCAGTACTTC,CASSVDGTPGRETQYF
TRBV11-1,once,.,TRBJ2-3,TGTGCCAGCAGCCGCAGGGAGGCAGGTACGCAGTATTTT,CASSRREAGTQYF
TRBV27,.,TRBD1,TRBJ1-2,TGTGCCAGCAGACATCCAGGGGGCGCGGATGGCTACACCTTC,CASRHPGGADGYTF
TRBV27,.,.,TRBJ1-1,TGTGCCAGCAGTCCTTCGGGGGGTACCACTGAAGCTTTCTTT,CASSPSGGTTEAFF
TRBV2,.,TRBD2,TRBJ2-5,TGTGCCAGCAGGACCCTCGGGCGGGAGCACCAAGAGACCCAGTACTTC,CASRTLGREHQETQYF
TRBV5-1,.,TRBD1,TRBJ1-2,TGCGCCTCAGGGGGTAAACCCTATGGCTACACCTTC,CASGGKPYGYTF
TRBV7-3,.,.,TRBJ2-1,TGTGCCAGCAGCCTCGGGAGCTCCTACAATGAGCAGTTCTTC,CASSLGSSYNEQFF
TRBV5-1,.,.,TRBJ1-1,TGCGCCAGCAGCCCACTTGGACATTACCTTAACACTGAAGCTTTCTTT,CASSPLGHYLNTEAFF
TRBV7-9,few,TRBD1,TRBJ2-7,TGTGCCAGCAGCCCCTGGGACAGAATCTACGAGCAGTACTTC,CASSPWDRIYEQYF
TRBV20-1,.,.,TRBJ1-2,TGCAGTCCGAACTACCGAACCTTC,CSPNYRTF
TRBV28,.,.,TRBJ2-2,TGTGCCAGCAGTTCCGGGACTGGGCGCGGGAACACCGGGGAGCTGTTTTTT,CASSSGTGRGNTGELFF
TRBV28,.,.,TRBJ1-5,TGTGCCAGCAGAGACATTGGGCCCCAGCATTTT,CASRDIGPQHF
TRBV28,.,.,TRBJ1-5,TGTGCCAGCAGTTTAGTCGGACCGGGGGGCAATCAGCCCCAGCATTTT,CASSLVGPGGNQPQHF
TRBV27,once,.,TRBJ2-7,TGTGCCAGCGGCCGTTACGAGCAGTACTTC,CASGRYEQYF
TRBV28,.,TRBD2,TRBJ2-5,TGTGCCAGCAGCTCATGGCGGGAGGGACAAGAGACCCAGTACTTC,CASSSWREGQETQYF
TRBV5-1,.,TRBD2,TRBJ2-3,TGCGCCAGCACAATTAGCGGGGGTGGAGATACGCAGTATTTT,CASTISGGGDTQYF